The present T cell receptor beta chain was sequenced within a study of persistence of HIV-infected CD4 T cells. Details on this clone: Its antigen is currently unknown.

The stimulus was lysate of CMV-infected fibroblasts, around 10 ug/mL. CD40L/CD69 double-negative CD45RO-high memory CD4+ T cells were collected. CD4+ T cell counts exceeded 400 cells/uL; CMV serology was positive. Before stimulation, PBMCs underwent CD8+ T cell depletion. With 7 bases clipped from V and 8 bases from J, the junction kept 8 bases outside the gene matches. The CDR3 is 14 residues long. Germline V lookup: CDR1 MDHEN, CDR2 SYDVKM. This was the immunoSEQ version 4 assay in survey mode. Libraries were prepared by immunoSEQ multiplex PCR; TCRdb keeps only in-frame clonotypes and omits some of them. Found here are 25,000 to 30,000 clones, roughly 78% of them singletons; the top ten hold roughly 4.5%.

The starting material was CD4+ T cells sorted from PBMCs after roughly 17-hour stimulation, obtained from a patient who received antiretroviral therapy. The receptor was isolated from an adult man with HIV who was CMV-seropositive. This chain uses TRBV28 with TRBJ1-4, with 9 bases matching TRBD1. CDR3: CASKTGGVQEKLFF. In nucleotides, the CDR3 is TGTGCCAGCAAAACAGGGGGCGTGCAGGAAAAACTGTTTTTT.